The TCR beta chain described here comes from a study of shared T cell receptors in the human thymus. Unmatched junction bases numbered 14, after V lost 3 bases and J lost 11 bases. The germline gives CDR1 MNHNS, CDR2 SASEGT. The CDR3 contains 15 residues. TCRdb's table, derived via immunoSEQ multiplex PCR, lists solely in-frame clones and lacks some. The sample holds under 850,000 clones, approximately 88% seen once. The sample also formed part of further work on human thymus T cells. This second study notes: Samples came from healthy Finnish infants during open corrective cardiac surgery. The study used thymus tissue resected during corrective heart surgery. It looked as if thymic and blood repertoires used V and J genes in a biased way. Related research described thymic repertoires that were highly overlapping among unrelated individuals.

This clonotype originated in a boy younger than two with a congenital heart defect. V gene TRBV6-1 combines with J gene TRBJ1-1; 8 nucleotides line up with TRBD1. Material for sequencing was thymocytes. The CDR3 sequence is CASSEIPTGVFGAFF. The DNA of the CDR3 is TGTGCCAGCAGTGAGATCCCGACAGGGGTATTCGGGGCTTTCTTT.